Here is one T cell receptor beta chain with its context. The data originate from a study of blood T cell repertoires in COVID-19. Those who participated ranged in age from roughly 18 to 90 years and resided in about two dozen US areas. Participant reports of clinical history set cohort assignment. What the recovered Cohort 3 donors had was two negative PCRs, clearance, or symptom resolution. As handled by the study authors: Reference gene primer amplification gave nucleated cell count estimates. Libraries were prepared by immunoSEQ multiplex PCR; TCRdb keeps only in-frame clonotypes and omits some of them. V, J and clone size were drawn from that table, and D and trimming were deduced from the DNA. The table has fewer than 200,000 clones, just over 85% seen once. This CDR3 is built from 12 residues. Germline V CDR1 and CDR2: WNHNN, SYGVQD (reference sequence). Trimming stripped 3 bases from V and 10 bases from J, with 12 bases between.

This clonotype originated in a woman under 30 who had recovered from COVID-19. V is TRBV10-1 and J is TRBJ2-5; D perhaps matches TRBD2 (6 bases). The specimen sequenced was PBMCs or T cells enriched from blood (not recorded which). In DNA form, the CDR3 reads TGCGCCAGCAGTGATCCGCTCGGGGGCCAGTACTTC. Residues: CASSDPLGGQYF.